The 7 T cell receptor beta chains reported below all come from one sample, sequenced in a study of T cells after yellow fever vaccination. TCRdb re-derived calls from the 5' RACE reads in MiXCR, one entry per CDR3 protein. Altogether under 600,000 distinct CDR3 sequences are present, 21% being singletons, with the ten largest covering 15% to 20%. The input for sequencing was PBMCs, taken roughly 20 days after the first yellow fever vaccination. The receptors were gathered from a man aged 18 to 29 who received the YFV17D yellow fever vaccine.

In its sample, this clonotype was seen a few times. The chain links TRBV30 to TRBJ1-1; maybe TRBD1 (6 bases). CDR3 length: 13 residues. CDR1 and CDR2 from the germline V gene are GTSNPN and SVGIG (reference sequence). V was clipped by 2 bases and J by 5 bases, with 12 bases between them. The CDR3 sequence is CAWSIQTGTEAFF. In DNA, the CDR3 is TGTGCCTGGAGTATACAGACAGGTACTGAAGCTTTCTTT.

This clonotype was counted many times. The chain carries TRBV5-1 and TRBJ1-1; 7 bases are shared with TRBD1. Germline CDR1 reads SGHRS; CDR2 reads YFSETQ. There are 16 residues in the CDR3. V lost 4 bases, J lost 1 base, and 10 bases stayed unmatched. In nucleotides, the CDR3 is TGCGCCAGCAGCCGAACGACAGGGTACTCGAACACTGAAGCTTTCTTT. Translated: CASSRTTGYSNTEAFF.

This clonotype was observed a few times. The CDR3 reads CASSQGYTQYF. The CDR3 DNA is TGTGCCAGCAGCCAGGGGTATACGCAGTATTTT. The V call is TRBV6-2 or TRBV6-3, the J call TRBJ2-3; TRBD1 might be the D (6 bases). CDR1 and CDR2 (germline): MNHEY, SVGEGT. V was clipped by 6 bases and J by 7 bases, with 8 bases between them. This CDR3 spans 11 amino acids.

The genes are TRBV6-2 or TRBV6-3 and TRBJ2-7, with a tentative D call TRBD2 (6 bases). There are 14 residues in the CDR3. Per the germline V gene, CDR1 is MNHEY and CDR2 is SVGEGT. V was clipped by 3 bases and J by 3 bases, with 12 bases between them. In DNA form, the CDR3 reads TGTGCCAGCAGTTATCGGGGGAATGGCTACGAGCAGTACGTC. Protein product: CASSYRGNGYEQYV.

The V and J genes are TRBV19 and TRBJ2-1, with 8 bases identical to TRBD1. CDR3 length: 13 amino acids. V trimming: 7 bases; J trimming: 8 bases; junction bases outside the gene matches: 7. The germline V gene has CDR1 LNHDA and CDR2 SQIVND (reference sequence). Here the CDR3 DNA reads TGTGCCAGTATCCCAGGGGGCAGGGATGAGCAGTTCTTC. Encoded protein: CASIPGGRDEQFF.

This clonotype has a handful of counts. The chain combines TRBV3-1 with TRBJ2-5; TRBD2 agrees at 11 bases. The CDR3 runs 19 residues. The ends lost 0 bases at V and 2 bases at J; junction bases unmatched: 11. In germline, CDR1 is LGHDT, CDR2 YNNKEL (reference sequence). The CDR3 region has the DNA TGTGCCAGCAGCCAAGATCTCGGCCTAGCGGGGGGCCTTCAAGAGACCCAGTACTTC. Translation gives CASSQDLGLAGGLQETQYF.

J is TRBJ2-1 and V is TRBV24-1; TRBD2 is a possible D gene (5 bases). The CDR3 extends over 16 amino acids. The ends were cut back, 5 bases at V and 4 bases at J, with 17 bases in the middle. Germline CDR1 reads KGHDR; CDR2 reads SFDVKD. For the CDR3, the DNA is TGTGCCACCAGTGCCCTATCCGGACTGGCGTACAATGAGCAGTTCTTC. This encodes CATSALSGLAYNEQFF.